This TCR beta chain was sequenced during a study of neurological immune-mediated disorders. Study-level findings and limits: The study found no CDR3 amino acid sequences shared by expanded clones across subjects, suggesting private repertoires in all groups.

This CDR3 region has 14 residues. Trimming removed 5 bases from V and 7 bases from J, with 17 bases in between. CDR1 is MNHEY, CDR2 SVGAGI, per germline. Libraries from sorted cells each used about 1 million CD4+ or CD8+ T cells. TCRdb reprocessed the 5' RACE reads with MiXCR, giving one entry per CDR3 protein. The sample lists about 21,000 distinct CDR3 sequences, around 16% seen once, with approximately 7.6% in the top ten. The sample holds many counts of this clonotype. Antigen: not known. The sequenced sample was CD8+ T cells from blood. The rearrangement links TRBV6-5 to TRBJ1-2, with unresolved D. The receptor comes from a woman between 18 and 30 years old with multiple sclerosis. CDR3 nucleotides: TGTGCCAGCAGTCCGGATAAGACCCAAGCTGGCTACACCTTC. Protein sequence: CASSPDKTQAGYTF.